This is a list of T cell receptor beta chains from one sample in a study of T cell repertoires in cytomegalovirus infection. TCRdb itself ran the reads through MiXCR, one entry per CDR3 protein. Found here are around 260,000 distinct CDR3 sequences, approximately 9% of them singletons; the top ten hold more than 13%. The sample was PBMCs. Every receptor here comes from a human donor in good health (CMV status not recorded). Some clones in this sample may be carry-over from other donors' samples. Each CDR3 is given with its conserved first and last residue. A D gene is named only where the DNA matches it firmly. Expanded clones are given a class, and other clones once, few, many or no size at all.

clone size	V gene	J gene	D gene	CDR3 DNA	CDR3 protein
few	TRBV20-1	TRBJ1-5	TRBD1	TGCAGTGCTGCGGACAGGCAGACGTCGTTTCCCCAGCATTTT	CSAADRQTSFPQHF
few	TRBV3-1	TRBJ2-1	TRBD1	TGTGCCAGCAGCACCCGGACAGGGGCCGATGAGCAGTTCTTC	CASSTRTGADEQFF
many	TRBV7-2	TRBJ2-5	TRBD2	TGTGCCAGCAGCTTATGGGAGGGATCGGCTCAAGAGACCCAGTACTTC	CASSLWEGSAQETQYF
many	TRBV7-2	TRBJ2-7	.	TGTGCCAGCAGCCCGCTCTCTCCAGAGGACGAGCAGTACTTC	CASSPLSPEDEQYF
.	TRBV27	TRBJ2-1	TRBD2	TGTGCCAGCACTAGCGGGAGGGCCGCGATCAATGAGCAGTTCTTC	CASTSGRAAINEQFF
few	TRBV19	TRBJ1-1	.	TGTGCCAGTAGAGAGGCTACGGGAGGGAACACTGAAGCTTTCTTT	CASREATGGNTEAFF
many	TRBV6-2/TRBV6-3	TRBJ1-5	.	TGTGCCAGCAGTAAATATAGCAATCAGCCCCAGCATTTT	CASSKYSNQPQHF
many	TRBV7-2	TRBJ1-5	.	TGTGCCAGCAGCTTAGATCGGGGCAGAAATCAGCCCCAGCATTTT	CASSLDRGRNQPQHF
many	TRBV7-2	TRBJ2-5	.	TGTGCCAGCAGCGGGGGCAGGGGGGCCGCAGAGACCCAGTACTTC	CASSGGRGAAETQYF
many	TRBV19	TRBJ1-1	.	TGTGCCAGTAAAGGGGGTGGAACTGAAGCTTTCTTT	CASKGGGTEAFF
few	TRBV6-2/TRBV6-3	TRBJ2-5	.	TGTGCCAGCAGTTACAGGGCGGAGACCCAGTACTTC	CASSYRAETQYF
many	TRBV28	TRBJ1-2	TRBD1	TGTGCCAGCAGGGACAGGAGGGTTGGTGGTACCTTC	CASRDRRVGGTF
many	TRBV20-1	TRBJ2-7	TRBD2	TGCAGTGCTACCGCGGGGACTAGCGTCCACGAGCAGTACTTC	CSATAGTSVHEQYF
many	TRBV12-3/TRBV12-4	TRBJ2-7	.	TGTGCCAGCAGCCTAGGTATCTATTCCTACGAGCAGTACTTC	CASSLGIYSYEQYF
.	TRBV20-1	TRBJ2-3	.	TGCAGTGCTAGAGATAGATCGGGGACCTCGCACACAGATACGCAGTATTTT	CSARDRSGTSHTDTQYF
many	TRBV6-1	TRBJ1-1	.	TGTGCCAGCACTCCCGGCCGGGGGGCCATGAACACTGAAGCTTTCTTT	CASTPGRGAMNTEAFF
many	TRBV12-3/TRBV12-4	TRBJ1-5	.	TGTGCCAGCACGGCGGACGCGGGGCAGCCCCAGCATTTT	CASTADAGQPQHF
many	TRBV12-3/TRBV12-4	TRBJ1-1	TRBD1	TGTGCCATACAACAGGGGGCTGTTGAAGCTTTCTTT	CAIQQGAVEAFF
.	TRBV6-2/TRBV6-3	TRBJ2-1	TRBD2	TGTGCCAGCAGCGCCGGCCTTCTAGCGGGAGTGCGTTACAATGAGCAGTTCTTC	CASSAGLLAGVRYNEQFF
.	TRBV6-2/TRBV6-3	TRBJ2-3	TRBD2	TGTGCCAGCAGGCACCTAGCGGGAGCCTTCCTGGGGAGCACAGATACGCAGTATTTT	CASRHLAGAFLGSTDTQYF
many	TRBV19	TRBJ2-7	.	TGTGCCAGTAGTTACCGACAGACCTCCTACGAGCAGTACTTC	CASSYRQTSYEQYF
few	TRBV20-1	TRBJ1-2	.	TGCAGTGCTAGAGATTTCCCCAGGGTTAAGGTTGGCTACACCTTC	CSARDFPRVKVGYTF
many	TRBV28	TRBJ1-5	TRBD1	TGTGCCAGCAGTTTTTTCAGGTTGACAGGGTCCACCCTGTTTAATCAGCCCCAGCATTTT	CASSFFRLTGSTLFNQPQHF
few	TRBV3-1	TRBJ2-5	.	TGTGCCAGCAGCCCCACTAGTGAAGAGACCCAGTACTTC	CASSPTSEETQYF
many	TRBV19	TRBJ1-4	TRBD1	TGTGCCAGTACTGACAGGGTTAGCGAAAAACTGTTTTTT	CASTDRVSEKLFF
many	TRBV4-1	TRBJ2-7	.	TGCGCCAGCAGCCAAGGAGACAGGCCCTACGAGCAGTACTTC	CASSQGDRPYEQYF
many	TRBV7-2	TRBJ1-6	.	TGTGCCAGCAGCCATCGGGACGCTGGGCCCCTCCACTTT	CASSHRDAGPLHF
few	TRBV7-9	TRBJ2-7	.	TGTGCCAGCAGCTTTGGCGGAGGTCCCTACGAGCAGTACTTC	CASSFGGGPYEQYF
many	TRBV7-8	TRBJ1-5	TRBD1	TGTGCCAGCAGCTTAGCGACTTCAGGGGGCGGTCAGCCCCAGCATTTT	CASSLATSGGGQPQHF
many	TRBV6-2/TRBV6-3	TRBJ1-2	.	TGTGCCAGCAGTTACGAGGACAGACGTTATGGCTACACCTTC	CASSYEDRRYGYTF
many	TRBV29-1	TRBJ1-1	.	TGCAGCGGGACGGTCAATACTGAAGCTTTCTTT	CSGTVNTEAFF
few	TRBV6-2/TRBV6-3	TRBJ2-4	.	TGTGCCAGCAGTTCTTCCCTGAGACAGGCCGGGAACATTCAGTACTTC	CASSSSLRQAGNIQYF
many	TRBV7-9	TRBJ2-7	.	TGTGCCAGCAGCCAGGGGTGGGAGCAGTACTTC	CASSQGWEQYF
few	TRBV11-3	TRBJ1-2	TRBD1	TGTGCCAGCAGCTCCAGAGCCAGACAGGGCCACTATGGCTACACCTTC	CASSSRARQGHYGYTF
many	TRBV5-5	TRBJ1-1	TRBD1	TGTGCCAGCAGATACCGGGACAGGGAGAACACTGAAGCTTTCTTT	CASRYRDRENTEAFF
many	TRBV7-2	TRBJ1-1	TRBD1	TGTGCCAGCAGCCAACAGGGGGCCGCGAACACTGAAGCTTTCTTT	CASSQQGAANTEAFF
many	TRBV7-8	TRBJ1-5	TRBD1	TGTGCCAGCAGCTTAAGGAAGGGACAGGCGAGCAATCAGCCCCAGCATTTT	CASSLRKGQASNQPQHF
many	TRBV4-1	TRBJ1-5	.	TGCGCCAGCAGCCAAGATGTCGGAGGGCTGGATCAGCCCCAGCATTTT	CASSQDVGGLDQPQHF
.	TRBV23-1	TRBJ1-1	.	TGCGCCAGCAGTCTTTTCTTCCCTGACAGCCGTGGCACTGAAGCTTTCTTT	CASSLFFPDSRGTEAFF
many	TRBV20-1	TRBJ2-7	.	TGCAGTGCTAGAGACCAGGGCATCCACGAGCAGTACTTC	CSARDQGIHEQYF
.	TRBV7-8	TRBJ1-1	.	TGTGCCAGCAGCCAACGGCGGGCTACAGGGATAGTAGCAGCTTTCTTT	CASSQRRATGIVAAFF
many	TRBV28	TRBJ1-2	TRBD1	TGTGCCAGCAGTGGGACAGAACCCTATGGCTACACCTTC	CASSGTEPYGYTF
many	TRBV2	TRBJ2-4	.	TGTGCCAGGCCCGAGACCAAAAACATTCAGTACTTC	CARPETKNIQYF
few	TRBV15	TRBJ1-6	TRBD1	TGTGCCACCAGCAGATCCGGGACAGCGAATTCACCCCTCCACTTT	CATSRSGTANSPLHF
many	TRBV12-3/TRBV12-4	TRBJ1-1	.	TGTGCCAGCAGTTTAGTCAGGGGCCCGAACACTGAAGCTTTCTTT	CASSLVRGPNTEAFF
many	TRBV7-2	TRBJ1-2	.	TGTGCCAGCAGCTCCGACAGAACTAACTATGGCTACACCTTC	CASSSDRTNYGYTF
few	TRBV20-1	TRBJ1-4	.	TGCAGTGCTAGATGGGGAAAACTGTTTTTT	CSARWGKLFF
.	TRBV15	TRBJ2-7	.	TGTGCCACCAGCAGAGGGGAGAGGGGCTACGAGCAGTACTTC	CATSRGERGYEQYF
few	TRBV5-4	TRBJ2-3	.	TGTGCCAGCAGCTTGGGAGGGAGTGGGTCCCGCCACCTTTTT	CASSLGGSGSRHLF
.	TRBV5-1	TRBJ2-1	.	TGCGCCAGCAGCTTGCATTCGAGGAATGAGCAGTTCTTC	CASSLHSRNEQFF
few	TRBV11-3	TRBJ2-1	.	TGTGCCAGCAGCCAGGCCGGGACACCCTACAATGAGCAGTTCTTC	CASSQAGTPYNEQFF
many	TRBV20-1	TRBJ2-3	.	TGCAGTGCCCGGAGGGATACGCAGTATTTT	CSARRDTQYF
many	TRBV20-1	TRBJ2-6	.	TGCAGTGTTCACAGGGGGGGGTCTGGGGCCAACGTCCTGACTTTC	CSVHRGGSGANVLTF
.	TRBV5-3	TRBJ1-4	TRBD1	TGTGCCAGCAGCTTGGCCCCAGCAGGGGGTAATGAAAAACTGTTTTTT	CASSLAPAGGNEKLFF
few	TRBV18	TRBJ1-1	.	TGTGCCAGCTCACCATTGATCAATCAGGGAACTGAAGCTTTCTTT	CASSPLINQGTEAFF
.	TRBV12-3/TRBV12-4	TRBJ2-3	.	TGTGCCAGCAGTTTCCGCGGTGATCGCACAGATACGCAGTATTTT	CASSFRGDRTDTQYF
many	TRBV12-5	TRBJ2-1	.	TGTGCTAGTGGTTTGCGGGATGAGCAGTTCTTC	CASGLRDEQFF
many	TRBV7-3	TRBJ2-1	TRBD2	TGTGCCAGCAGCTTAACGTCTTCGTGGGGGGGAGGGAATGAGCAGTTCTTC	CASSLTSSWGGGNEQFF
few	TRBV7-2	TRBJ2-3	.	TGTGCCAGCAGCTACTTAAGGGATACGCAGTATTTT	CASSYLRDTQYF